This entry describes one T cell receptor (beta chain). Its specificity is not known. The record originates from a study of cytomegalovirus exposure and HLA in healthy donors. Across the study: Around 200 million T cells yielded more than 95 million unique TCR beta sequences, as an earlier analysis found. Study-level points and caveats: Because they were indistinguishable, some V segments, including TRBV6-2 and TRBV6-3, were excluded.

In the PCR, 60 Vbeta and 13 Jbeta primers were used. Sequenced by immunoSEQ multiplex PCR; TCRdb stores in-frame clones only, minus some. Of around 70,000 clones in the sample, about 81% were seen once. V lost 8 bases and J lost 3, with 8 bases in between. Germline assignment: CDR1 MNHNY and CDR2 SVGAGI (reference sequence). This CDR3 region has 11 residues. The origin of this receptor is a woman aged 40 to 49 in good health and CMV-seropositive. Sample: PBMCs. The chain links TRBV6-6 to TRBJ2-7, with D perhaps TRBD2 (5 bases). CDR3 in DNA: TGTGCCAGCGGTGAGGGCTACGAGCAGTACTTC. This sequence encodes CASGEGYEQYF.